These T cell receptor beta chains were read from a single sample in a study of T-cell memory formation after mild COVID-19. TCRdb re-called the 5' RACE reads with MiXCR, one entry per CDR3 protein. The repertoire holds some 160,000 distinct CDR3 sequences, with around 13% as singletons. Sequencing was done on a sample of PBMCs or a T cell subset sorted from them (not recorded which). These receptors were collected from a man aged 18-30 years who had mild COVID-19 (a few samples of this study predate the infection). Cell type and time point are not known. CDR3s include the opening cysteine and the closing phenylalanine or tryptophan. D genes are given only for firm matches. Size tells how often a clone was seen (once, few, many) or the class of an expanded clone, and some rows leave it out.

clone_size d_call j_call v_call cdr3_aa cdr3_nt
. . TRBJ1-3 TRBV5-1 CASSLEGSGNTIYF TGCGCCAGCAGCTTGGAGGGATCTGGAAACACCATATATTTT
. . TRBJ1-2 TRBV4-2 CASSHATLDYGYTF TGTGCCAGCAGCCATGCGACACTTGACTATGGCTACACCTTC
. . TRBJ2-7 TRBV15 CATSRDPTHEQYF TGTGCCACCAGCAGAGATCCGACGCACGAGCAGTACTTC
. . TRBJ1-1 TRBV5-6 CASSRLMRVNTEAFF TGTGCCAGCAGCCGACTCATGAGGGTGAACACTGAAGCTTTCTTT
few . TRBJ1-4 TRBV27 CASSASFAGAEKLFF TGTGCCAGCAGTGCCTCATTCGCGGGGGCCGAAAAACTGTTTTTT
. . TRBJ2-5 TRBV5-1 CASTPTAIQETQYF TGCGCCAGCACCCCGACAGCGATCCAAGAGACCCAGTACTTC
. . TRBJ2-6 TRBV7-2 CASSLVGRTGANVMTF TGTGCCAGCAGCTTAGTCGGGCGTACTGGGGCCAACGTCATGACTTTC
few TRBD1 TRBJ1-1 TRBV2 CASSTGTGYTEAFF TGTGCCAGCAGTACCGGGACAGGGTATACTGAAGCTTTCTTT
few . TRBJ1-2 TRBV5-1 CASRRDPPNYGYTF TGCGCCAGCAGACGGGACCCCCCTAACTATGGCTACACCTTC
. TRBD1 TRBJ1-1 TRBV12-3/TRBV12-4 CASSRDRRRAEAFF TGTGCCAGCTCCCGGGACAGGCGGCGCGCTGAAGCTTTCTTT
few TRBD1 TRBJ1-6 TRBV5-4 CASSLDRGWDSPLHF TGTGCCAGCAGCTTGGACAGGGGTTGGGATTCACCCCTCCACTTT
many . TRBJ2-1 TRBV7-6 CASSMTGLSYNEQFF TGTGCCAGCAGCATGACAGGCCTTTCCTACAATGAGCAGTTCTTC
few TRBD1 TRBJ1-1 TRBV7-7 CASSSRQGSCTEAFF TGTGCTAGCAGCTCGAGACAGGGAAGTTGCACTGAAGCTTTCTTT
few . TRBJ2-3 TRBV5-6 CASSLQGEFTDTQYF TGTGCCAGCAGCTTGCAGGGAGAATTCACAGATACGCAGTATTTT
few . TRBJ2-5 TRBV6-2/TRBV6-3 CASSSRDSETQYF TGTGCCAGCAGTTCCAGGGATTCGGAGACCCAGTACTTC
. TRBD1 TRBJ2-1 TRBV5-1 CASSLDRAWNEQFF TGCGCCAGCAGCTTAGACAGGGCGTGGAATGAGCAGTTCTTC
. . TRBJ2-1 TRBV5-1 CASSLEPNNEQFF TGCGCCAGCAGCTTGGAGCCAAACAATGAGCAGTTCTTC
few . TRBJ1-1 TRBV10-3 CAIRQGISNTEAFF TGTGCCATCAGACAGGGTATTTCCAACACTGAAGCTTTCTTT
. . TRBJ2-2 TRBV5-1 CASSFAKNTGELFF TGCGCCAGCAGCTTCGCCAAGAACACCGGGGAGCTGTTTTTT
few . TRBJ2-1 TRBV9 CASTTRGAPGNEQFF TGTGCCAGCACCACGAGGGGGGCTCCCGGCAATGAGCAGTTCTTC
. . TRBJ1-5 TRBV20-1 CSARGGQVLGQPQHF TGCAGTGCCCGCGGCGGTCAGGTTCTAGGTCAGCCCCAGCATTTT